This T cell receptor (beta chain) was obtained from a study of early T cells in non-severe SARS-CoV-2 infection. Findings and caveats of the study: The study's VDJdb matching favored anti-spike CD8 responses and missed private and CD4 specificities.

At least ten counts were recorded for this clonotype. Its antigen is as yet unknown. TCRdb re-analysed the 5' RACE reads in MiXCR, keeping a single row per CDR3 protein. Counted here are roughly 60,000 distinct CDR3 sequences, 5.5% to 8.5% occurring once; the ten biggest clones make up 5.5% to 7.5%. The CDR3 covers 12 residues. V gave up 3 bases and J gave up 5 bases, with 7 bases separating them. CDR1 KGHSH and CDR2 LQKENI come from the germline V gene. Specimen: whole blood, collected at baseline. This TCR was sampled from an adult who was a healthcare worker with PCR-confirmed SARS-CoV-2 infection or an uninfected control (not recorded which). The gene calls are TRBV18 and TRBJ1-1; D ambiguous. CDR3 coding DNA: TGTGCCAGCTCACCGGTGCCGACTGAAGCTTTCTTT. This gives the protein CASSPVPTEAFF.